The following is a T cell receptor (beta chain) sequence with its context. Its antigen is not known. The PCR employed 60 Vbeta primers together with 13 Jbeta primers. TCRdb's copy holds only in-frame clones and misses some; the assay was immunoSEQ multiplex PCR. Here the sample spans roughly 150,000 clones, about 76% being singletons. Trimming took off 4 bases at V and 8 bases at J, with 9 bases between the two ends. The germline gives CDR1 SGHTA, CDR2 FQGNSA. The CDR3 has 12 amino acids. While unrecorded immune exposures were likely, the donors were nominally healthy when sampled. The sample comes from a study of cytomegalovirus exposure and HLA in healthy donors. General study points: One later analysis reportedly identified an Asian-associated ancestry cluster that showed fewer N-insertions than the roughly 700-donor mean.

The chain employs TRBV7-2 and TRBJ2-1; a possible D gene is TRBD1 (6 bases). This TCR was sampled from a woman younger than 30 in good health and CMV-seropositive. The specimen was PBMCs. CDR3 region: CASSSDSYEQFF. In DNA, the CDR3 is TGTGCCAGCAGCTCGGACAGTTATGAGCAGTTCTTC.